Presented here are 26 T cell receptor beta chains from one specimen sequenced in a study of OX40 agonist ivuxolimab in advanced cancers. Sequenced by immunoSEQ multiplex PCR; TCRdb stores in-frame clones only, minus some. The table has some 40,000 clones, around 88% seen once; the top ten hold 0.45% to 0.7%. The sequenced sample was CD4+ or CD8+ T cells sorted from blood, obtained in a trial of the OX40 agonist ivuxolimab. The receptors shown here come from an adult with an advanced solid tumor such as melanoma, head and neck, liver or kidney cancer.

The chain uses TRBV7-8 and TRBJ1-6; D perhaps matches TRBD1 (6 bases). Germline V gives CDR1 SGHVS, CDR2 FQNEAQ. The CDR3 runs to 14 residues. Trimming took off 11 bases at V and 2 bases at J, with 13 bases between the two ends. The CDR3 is CAGGLLAYNSPLHF. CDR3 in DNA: TGTGCCGGGGGCTTGCTCGCCTATAATTCACCCCTCCACTTT. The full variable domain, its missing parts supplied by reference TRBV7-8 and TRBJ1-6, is GAGVSQSPRYKVAKRGQDVALRCDPISGHVSLFWYQQALGQGPEFLTYFQNEAQLDKSGLPSDRFFAERPEGSVSTLKIQRTQQEDSAVYLCAGGLLAYNSPLHFGNGTRLTVT.

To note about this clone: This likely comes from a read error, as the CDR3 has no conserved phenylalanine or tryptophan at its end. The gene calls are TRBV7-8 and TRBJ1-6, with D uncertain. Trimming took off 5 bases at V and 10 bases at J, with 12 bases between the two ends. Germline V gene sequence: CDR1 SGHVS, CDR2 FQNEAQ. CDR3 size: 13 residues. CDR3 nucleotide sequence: TGTGCCAGCAGCCTCGACCGAATATCACCCCTCCACCTT. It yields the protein CASSLDRISPLHL.

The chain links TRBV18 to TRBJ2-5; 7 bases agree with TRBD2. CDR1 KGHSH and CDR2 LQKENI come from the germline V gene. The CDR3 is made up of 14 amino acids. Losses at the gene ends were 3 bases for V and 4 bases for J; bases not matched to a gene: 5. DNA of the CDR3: TGTGCCAGCTCACCCCGGACTAGTGCAGAGACCCAGTACTTC. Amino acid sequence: CASSPRTSAETQYF.

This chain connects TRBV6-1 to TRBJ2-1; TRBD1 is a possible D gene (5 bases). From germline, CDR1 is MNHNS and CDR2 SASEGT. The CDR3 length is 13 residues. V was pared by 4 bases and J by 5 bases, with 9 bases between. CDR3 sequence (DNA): TGTGCCAGCAGTGCGACAGACCACAATGAGCAGTTCTTC. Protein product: CASSATDHNEQFF.

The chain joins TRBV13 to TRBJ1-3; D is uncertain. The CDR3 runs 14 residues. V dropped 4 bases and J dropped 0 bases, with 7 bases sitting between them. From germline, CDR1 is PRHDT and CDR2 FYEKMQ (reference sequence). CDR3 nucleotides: TGTGCCAGCAGCTCTCAAGGCTCTGGAAACACCATATATTTT. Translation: CASSSQGSGNTIYF.

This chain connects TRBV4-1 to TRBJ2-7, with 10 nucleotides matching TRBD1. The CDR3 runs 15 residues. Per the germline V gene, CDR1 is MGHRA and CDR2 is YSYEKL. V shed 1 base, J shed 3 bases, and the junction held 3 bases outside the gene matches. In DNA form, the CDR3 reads TGCGCCAGCAGCCAAGTGGGGACAGGGGACTACGAGCAGTACTTC. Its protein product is CASSQVGTGDYEQYF.

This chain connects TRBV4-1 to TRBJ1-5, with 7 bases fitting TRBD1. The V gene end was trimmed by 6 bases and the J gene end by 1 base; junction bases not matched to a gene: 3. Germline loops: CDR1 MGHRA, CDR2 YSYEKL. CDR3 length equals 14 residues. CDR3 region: CASRPTGSNQPQHF. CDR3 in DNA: TGCGCCAGCAGGCCGACAGGGAGCAATCAGCCCCAGCATTTT.

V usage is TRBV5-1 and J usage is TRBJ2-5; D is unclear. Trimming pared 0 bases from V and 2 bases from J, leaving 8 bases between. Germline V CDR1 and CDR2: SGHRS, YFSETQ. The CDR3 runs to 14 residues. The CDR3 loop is CASSLVPRQETQYF. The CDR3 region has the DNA TGCGCCAGCAGCTTGGTTCCCCGACAAGAGACCCAGTACTTC.

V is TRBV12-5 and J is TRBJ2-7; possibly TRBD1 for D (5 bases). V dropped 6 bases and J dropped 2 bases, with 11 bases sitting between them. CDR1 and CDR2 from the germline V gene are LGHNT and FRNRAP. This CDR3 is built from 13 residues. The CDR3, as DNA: TGTGCTAGTGGCCTTGGGGCTACCTACGAGCAGTACTTC. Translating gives CASGLGATYEQYF.

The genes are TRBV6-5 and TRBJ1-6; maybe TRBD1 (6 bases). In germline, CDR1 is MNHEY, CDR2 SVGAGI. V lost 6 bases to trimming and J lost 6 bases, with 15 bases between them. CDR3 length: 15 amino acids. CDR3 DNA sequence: TGTGCCAGCAGCGACAGGACAAGGTTTAATTCACCCCTCCACTTT. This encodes CASSDRTRFNSPLHF.

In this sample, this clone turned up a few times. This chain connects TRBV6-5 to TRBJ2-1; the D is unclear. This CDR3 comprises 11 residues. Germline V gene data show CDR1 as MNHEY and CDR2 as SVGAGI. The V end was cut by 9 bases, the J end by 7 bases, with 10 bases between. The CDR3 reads CASRARNEQFF. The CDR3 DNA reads TGTGCCAGTAGGGCCCGAAATGAGCAGTTCTTC.

The CDR3 reads CASTKARLPNTGELFF. Written as DNA, the CDR3 is TGTGCCAGCACTAAAGCGCGGTTACCGAACACCGGGGAGCTGTTTTTT. The chain carries TRBV6-1 and TRBJ2-2, with D hard to call. This CDR3 spans 16 amino acids. Germline CDR1 is MNHNS and CDR2 is SASEGT. Trimming cost V 7 bases and J 0 bases, with 15 bases left between them.

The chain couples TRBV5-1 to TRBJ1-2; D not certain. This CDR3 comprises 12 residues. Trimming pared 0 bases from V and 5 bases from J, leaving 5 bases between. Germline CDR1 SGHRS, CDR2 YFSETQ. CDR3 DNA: TGCGCCAGCAGCTTGGGGGATTATGGCTACACCTTC. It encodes CASSLGDYGYTF.

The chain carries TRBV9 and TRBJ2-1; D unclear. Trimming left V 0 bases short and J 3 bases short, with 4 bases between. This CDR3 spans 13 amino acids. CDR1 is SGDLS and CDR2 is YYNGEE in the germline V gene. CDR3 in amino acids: CASSVGDYNEQFF. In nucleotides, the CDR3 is TGTGCCAGCAGCGTAGGGGACTACAATGAGCAGTTCTTC.

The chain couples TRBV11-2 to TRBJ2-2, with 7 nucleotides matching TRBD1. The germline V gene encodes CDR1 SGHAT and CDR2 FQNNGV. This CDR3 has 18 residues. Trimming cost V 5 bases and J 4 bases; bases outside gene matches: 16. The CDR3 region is CASSPSPTGFRSTGELFF. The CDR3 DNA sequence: TGTGCCAGCAGCCCCTCACCGACAGGGTTTAGAAGCACCGGGGAGCTGTTTTTT.

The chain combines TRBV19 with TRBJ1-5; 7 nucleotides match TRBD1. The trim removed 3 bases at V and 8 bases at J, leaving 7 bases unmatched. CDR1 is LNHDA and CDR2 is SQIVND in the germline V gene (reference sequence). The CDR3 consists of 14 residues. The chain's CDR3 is CASSMDRSLEPQHF. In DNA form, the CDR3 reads TGTGCCAGTAGTATGGACAGGTCTTTGGAGCCCCAGCATTTT. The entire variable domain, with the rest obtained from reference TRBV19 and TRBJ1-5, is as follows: DGGITQSPKYLFRKEGQNVTLSCEQNLNHDAMYWYRQDPGQGLRLIYYSQIVNDFQKGDIAEGYSVSREKKESFPLTVTSAQKNPTAFYLCASSMDRSLEPQHFGDGTRLSIL.

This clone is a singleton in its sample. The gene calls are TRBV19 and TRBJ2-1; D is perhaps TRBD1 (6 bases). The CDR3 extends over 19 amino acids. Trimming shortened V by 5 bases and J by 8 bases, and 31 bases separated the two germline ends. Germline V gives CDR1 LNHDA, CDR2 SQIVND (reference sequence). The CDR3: CASSLRTAGIIVLHYEQFF. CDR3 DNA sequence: TGTGCCAGTAGTCTACGGACAGCCGGAATTATTGTACTACACTATGAGCAGTTCTTC. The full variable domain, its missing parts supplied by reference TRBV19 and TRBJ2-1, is DGGITQSPKYLFRKEGQNVTLSCEQNLNHDAMYWYRQDPGQGLRLIYYSQIVNDFQKGDIAEGYSVSREKKESFPLTVTSAQKNPTAFYLCASSLRTAGIIVLHYEQFFGPGTRLTVL.

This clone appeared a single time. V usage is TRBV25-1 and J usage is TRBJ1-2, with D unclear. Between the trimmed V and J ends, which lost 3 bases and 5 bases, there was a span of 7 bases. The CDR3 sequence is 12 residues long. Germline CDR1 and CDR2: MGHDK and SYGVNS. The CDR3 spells CASSDSRYGYTF. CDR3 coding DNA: TGTGCCAGCAGTGACAGCAGATATGGCTACACCTTC.

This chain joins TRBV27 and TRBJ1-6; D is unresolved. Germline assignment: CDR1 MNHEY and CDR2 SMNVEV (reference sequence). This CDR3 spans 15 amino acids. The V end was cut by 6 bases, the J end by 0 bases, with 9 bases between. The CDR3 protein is CASRYTSSYNSPLHF. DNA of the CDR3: TGTGCCAGCAGGTATACAAGCTCCTATAATTCACCCCTCCACTTT.

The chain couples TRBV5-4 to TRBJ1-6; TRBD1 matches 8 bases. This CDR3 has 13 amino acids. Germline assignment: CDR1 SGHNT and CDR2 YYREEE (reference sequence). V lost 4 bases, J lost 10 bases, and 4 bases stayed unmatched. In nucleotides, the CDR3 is TGTGCCAGCAGCCCCGGACAGGGATCACCCCTCCACTTT. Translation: CASSPGQGSPLHF.

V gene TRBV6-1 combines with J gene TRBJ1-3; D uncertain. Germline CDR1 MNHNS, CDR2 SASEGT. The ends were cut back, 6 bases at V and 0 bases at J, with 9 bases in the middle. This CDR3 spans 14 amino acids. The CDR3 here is CASSHTSSGNTIYF. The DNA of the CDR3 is TGTGCCAGCAGCCACACGAGCTCTGGAAACACCATATATTTT.

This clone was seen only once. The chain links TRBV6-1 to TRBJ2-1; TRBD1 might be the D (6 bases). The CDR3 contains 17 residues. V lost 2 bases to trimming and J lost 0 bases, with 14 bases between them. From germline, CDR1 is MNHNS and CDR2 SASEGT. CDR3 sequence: CASSELTGTSSYNEQFF. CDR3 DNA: TGTGCCAGCAGTGAACTCACAGGGACCAGCTCCTACAATGAGCAGTTCTTC.

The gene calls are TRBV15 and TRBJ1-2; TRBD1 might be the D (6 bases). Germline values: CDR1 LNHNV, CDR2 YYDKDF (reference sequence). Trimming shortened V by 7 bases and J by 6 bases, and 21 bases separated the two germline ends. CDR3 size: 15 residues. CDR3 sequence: CATTVGAARSDGYTF. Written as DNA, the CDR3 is TGTGCCACCACCGTGGGGGCCGCCCGGTCTGATGGCTACACCTTC.

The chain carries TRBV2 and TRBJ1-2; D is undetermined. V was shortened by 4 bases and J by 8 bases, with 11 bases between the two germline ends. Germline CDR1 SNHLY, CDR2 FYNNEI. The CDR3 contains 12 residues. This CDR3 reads CASSVEGEGYTF. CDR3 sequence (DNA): TGTGCCAGCAGTGTAGAAGGAGAAGGCTACACCTTC.

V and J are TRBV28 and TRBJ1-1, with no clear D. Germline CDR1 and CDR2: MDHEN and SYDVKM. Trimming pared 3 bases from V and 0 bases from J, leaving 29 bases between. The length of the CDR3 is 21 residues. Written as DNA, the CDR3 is TGTGCCAGCAGTTTGGCCCAAATTAATTTCGGTCGAACCCAAATGAACACTGAAGCTTTCTTT. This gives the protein CASSLAQINFGRTQMNTEAFF.

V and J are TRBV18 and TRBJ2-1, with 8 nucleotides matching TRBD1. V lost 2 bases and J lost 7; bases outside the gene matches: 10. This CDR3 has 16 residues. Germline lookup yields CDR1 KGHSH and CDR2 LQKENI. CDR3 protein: CASSPSDRGKRNEQFF. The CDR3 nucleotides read TGTGCCAGCTCACCATCCGACAGGGGTAAGCGGAATGAGCAGTTCTTC.